The next 30 T cell receptor beta chains were all read from a single sample in a study of blood T cell repertoires in COVID-19. Data came from immunoSEQ multiplex PCR; TCRdb stores just in-frame clones and leaves some out. The sample shows roughly 73,000 clones, 70% to 90% of them seen only once. Sequenced: peripheral blood. Receptors were obtained from a man in his 70s with active or convalescent COVID-19.

The chain joins TRBV5-4 to TRBJ2-2, with 7 bases fitting TRBD2. V gave up 4 bases and J gave up 0 bases; unmatched junction bases: 3. Germline V gene sequence: CDR1 SGHNT, CDR2 YYREEE (reference sequence). The CDR3 contains 15 residues. CDR3 residues: CASSASGPNTGELFF. CDR3 DNA sequence: TGTGCCAGCAGCGCTAGCGGCCCGAACACCGGGGAGCTGTTTTTT. The entire variable domain, with the rest obtained from reference TRBV5-4 and TRBJ2-2, is as follows: ETGVTQSPTHLIKTRGQQVTLRCSSQSGHNTVSWYQQALGQGPQFIFQYYREEENGRGNFPPRFSGLQFPNYSSELNVNALELDDSALYLCASSASGPNTGELFFGEGSRLTVL.

This sequence joins TRBV3-1 (or the pseudogene TRBV3-2) and TRBJ2-2; D might be TRBD2 (6 bases). This CDR3 is built from 16 residues. Germline V gene lookup returns CDR1 LGHDT and CDR2 YNNKEL (reference sequence). Trimming took 1 base from V and 7 from J, leaving 16 bases between them. CDR3 amino acids: CASSQAPAGLGGELFF. The CDR3 bases are TGTGCCAGCAGCCAAGCGCCCGCGGGGCTGGGCGGGGAGCTGTTTTTT.

The V gene is TRBV5-5, the J gene TRBJ2-1; 7 nucleotides agree with TRBD2. The CDR3 is 16 residues long. Germline loops: CDR1 SGHKS, CDR2 YYEKEE (reference sequence). V was clipped by 0 bases and J by 2 bases; unmatched bases: 5. The CDR3 loop is CASSLEGGRTYNEQFF. CDR3 nucleotides: TGTGCCAGCAGCTTGGAGGGCGGGAGAACCTACAATGAGCAGTTCTTC.

CDR3 nucleotides: TGTGCCAGCAGCTTAAGCGGGGGTTCACAAGAGACCCAGTACTTC. Translation gives CASSLSGGSQETQYF. V is TRBV11-3 and J is TRBJ2-5; TRBD2 agrees at 8 bases. The germline CDR1 and CDR2 sequences are SGHNT and YENEEA. The J segment lost 2 bases and the V segment lost 2 bases, leaving 4 bases of the junction unmatched. The CDR3 contains 15 residues.

The chain employs TRBV5-1 and TRBJ2-5, with TRBD2 identical over 7 bases. CDR1 SGHRS and CDR2 YFSETQ come from the germline V gene. The CDR3 loop spans 14 amino acids. J gave up 4 bases and V 0 bases, and 3 bases lay outside the gene matches. CDR3 nucleotide sequence: TGCGCCAGCAGCTTGGAAGGGAGGGGAGAGACCCAGTACTTC. It is translated as CASSLEGRGETQYF.

V is TRBV7-9 and J is TRBJ2-6, with D possibly matching TRBD1 (6 bases). CDR1 is SEHNR, CDR2 FQNEAQ, per germline (reference sequence). V was clipped by 5 bases and J by 7 bases, with 15 bases between them. The CDR3 runs 15 residues. CDR3 nucleotide sequence: TGTGCCAGCAGCCACAGGGACCCGGGAGCCAACGTCCTGACTTTC. It codes for CASSHRDPGANVLTF.

The genes are TRBV18 and TRBJ2-1; 7 nucleotides match TRBD2. The CDR3 consists of 15 residues. V dropped 1 base and J dropped 4; count of bases not matched to a gene: 4. The germline gives CDR1 KGHSH, CDR2 LQKENI. The CDR3: CASSPRGSLYNEQFF. CDR3 nucleotide sequence: TGTGCCAGCTCACCACGCGGGAGTTTATACAATGAGCAGTTCTTC.

In this sample, this clone turned up once. The rearrangement joins TRBV6-5 to TRBJ1-5, with D perhaps TRBD1 (5 bases). Deletions cut 4 bases from V and 5 bases from J, with 12 bases between. Looked up from germline, CDR1 is MNHEY and CDR2 is SVGAGI. This CDR3 has 14 amino acids. Written as DNA, the CDR3 is TGTGCCAGCAGTTTAGACGGCAGGGATCAGCCCCAGCATTTT. Residues: CASSLDGRDQPQHF.

The chain uses TRBV4-1 and TRBJ1-1; 9 nucleotides match TRBD1. Germline V gene lookup returns CDR1 MGHRA and CDR2 YSYEKL. Trimming took 8 bases from V and 5 from J; bases not matched to a gene: 15. This CDR3 comprises 16 residues. In nucleotides, the CDR3 is TGCGCCAGCTACGAACAGGGGGCGATTTTTCGGACTGAAGCTTTCTTT. The encoded protein is CASYEQGAIFRTEAFF.

V is TRBV15 and J is TRBJ1-1, with D perhaps matching TRBD1 (6 bases). Trimming took off 5 bases at V and 4 bases at J, with 17 bases between the two ends. Germline loops: CDR1 LNHNV, CDR2 YYDKDF (reference sequence). This CDR3 is 15 amino acids long. CDR3 sequence reads: CATSLSTQGSTEAFF. In DNA, the CDR3 is TGTGCCACCAGCTTATCGACGCAGGGGAGCACTGAAGCTTTCTTT.

This clone was seen once. The chain carries TRBV6-1 and TRBJ1-5; D gene ambiguous. The ends were cut back, 1 base at V and 0 bases at J, with 16 bases in the middle. Germline assignment: CDR1 MNHNS and CDR2 SASEGT. CDR3 size: 18 residues. CDR3 residues: CASSEDRIASSSNQPQHF. The CDR3 DNA sequence: TGTGCCAGCAGTGAAGATAGGATAGCTTCCTCTAGCAATCAGCCCCAGCATTTT.

The V and J genes are TRBV28 and TRBJ1-5, with a weak D call TRBD1 (6 bases). V was shortened by 7 bases and J by 7 bases, with 17 bases between the two germline ends. This CDR3 contains 14 residues. Germline V gene lookup returns CDR1 MDHEN and CDR2 SYDVKM. CDR3 loop: CASTLKGRGQPQHF. CDR3 sequence (DNA): TGTGCCAGCACCCTGAAGGGCAGGGGCCAGCCCCAGCATTTT.

V usage is TRBV6-5 and J usage is TRBJ2-7, with 7 bases fitting TRBD1. Germline V gene data show CDR1 as MNHEY and CDR2 as SVGAGI. The junction had 7 bases not matched to a gene; V was cut back by 7 bases and J by 4 bases. The CDR3 has 13 residues. As DNA, the CDR3 is TGTGCCAGCACCGACAGGGAAGAGTACGAGCAGTACTTC. Encoded protein: CASTDREEYEQYF.

This rearrangement joins TRBV2 to TRBJ1-2, with 7 bases matching TRBD1. In germline, CDR1 is SNHLY, CDR2 FYNNEI. V gave up 2 bases and J gave up 4 bases; unmatched junction bases: 4. This CDR3 is built from 14 residues. The CDR3 DNA reads TGTGCCAGCAGTGAATCGCAGGGGGTCTATGGCTACACCTTC. It codes for CASSESQGVYGYTF.

V usage is TRBV29-1 and J usage is TRBJ1-2, with 7 nucleotides matching TRBD1. This CDR3 spans 12 amino acids. Germline V gene data show CDR1 as SQVTM and CDR2 as ANQGSEA. Germline trimming cut 1 base from V and 14 bases from J; bases unmatched to any gene: 10. The CDR3 region is CSVEANRDRATF. The CDR3 DNA follows: TGCAGCGTTGAAGCCAACCGAGACAGGGCTACCTTC.

J is TRBJ1-3 and V is TRBV9; 9 bases are a match to TRBD1. Trimming removed 4 bases from V and 4 bases from J; junction bases left unmatched: 6. This CDR3 spans 15 amino acids. Germline assignment: CDR1 SGDLS and CDR2 YYNGEE. The CDR3 bases are TGTGCCAGCAGCCTTGGGACAGGGCAAGGAAACACCATATATTTT. It yields the protein CASSLGTGQGNTIYF.

The chain uses TRBV15 and TRBJ1-4, with no clear D. The CDR3 is made up of 16 amino acids. The V gene lost 0 bases and the J gene lost 0 bases, with 8 bases spanning the gap. The germline gives CDR1 LNHNV, CDR2 YYDKDF (reference sequence). The CDR3 nucleotides read TGTGCCACCAGCAGAGATTTCGGGGCAACTAATGAAAAACTGTTTTTT. It yields the protein CATSRDFGATNEKLFF.

J is TRBJ2-7 and V is TRBV10-3, with 11 positions matching TRBD1. CDR3 length equals 19 residues. Germline CDR1 is ENHRY and CDR2 is SYGVKD. V lost 7 bases to trimming and J lost 4 bases; unmatched junction nucleotides: 21. The CDR3 DNA is TGTGCCATCACCTCACCGGGACAGGGGGTGCCACAAGAACCATACGAGCAGTACTTC. It encodes CAITSPGQGVPQEPYEQYF.

The chain uses TRBV7-2 and TRBJ2-7, with unresolved D. Trimming cost V 5 bases and J 0 bases, with 11 bases left between them. Germline V lookup: CDR1 SGHTA, CDR2 FQGNSA. The CDR3 covers 14 residues. The CDR3 region has the DNA TGTGCCAGCAGCCCGAACTACAACTCCTACGAGCAGTACTTC. Translation: CASSPNYNSYEQYF.

V and J are TRBV10-2 and TRBJ1-2, with 7 bases fitting TRBD1. The CDR3 spans 14 residues. Germline V CDR1 and CDR2: WSHSY, SAAADI. V shed 11 bases, J shed 4 bases, and the junction held 13 bases outside the gene matches. The CDR3 bases are TGCGCCTCCCGCGGGGACAGAGCCTCCTATGGCTACACCTTC. Its translation is CASRGDRASYGYTF.

DNA of the CDR3: TGTGCCAGTAGTCCGAACCGGACTCCACGTCGCACAGATACGCAGTATTTT. Its protein product is CASSPNRTPRRTDTQYF. The chain links TRBV19 to TRBJ2-3; D might be TRBD2 (5 bases). This CDR3 spans 17 amino acids. The V gene's germline CDR1 is LNHDA and CDR2 SQIVND (reference sequence). Between the trimmed V and J ends, which lost 5 bases and 1 base, there was a span of 19 bases. Combining the CDR3 with reference TRBV19 and TRBJ2-3 gives the whole variable domain DGGITQSPKYLFRKEGQNVTLSCEQNLNHDAMYWYRQDPGQGLRLIYYSQIVNDFQKGDIAEGYSVSREKKESFPLTVTSAQKNPTAFYLCASSPNRTPRRTDTQYFGPGTRLTVL.

This sequence joins TRBV28 and TRBJ2-5; 13 nucleotides agree with TRBD2. V was pared by 5 bases and J by 2 bases, with 2 bases of the junction left unmatched. This CDR3 is 15 amino acids long. CDR1 and CDR2 (germline): MDHEN, SYDVKM. The CDR3 is CASSILAGGQETQYF. The CDR3 DNA reads TGTGCCAGCAGTATACTAGCGGGGGGGCAAGAGACCCAGTACTTC.

A few counts support this clone. The rearrangement joins TRBV11-2 to TRBJ2-1; possibly TRBD2 for D (5 bases). CDR3 size: 12 residues. CDR1 and CDR2 from the germline V gene are SGHAT and FQNNGV. The V end was cut by 5 bases, the J end by 6 bases, with 8 bases between. The CDR3 DNA reads TGTGCCAGCAGCCCCCTAGCCAATGAGCAGTTCTTC. Residues: CASSPLANEQFF.

The chain joins TRBV2 to TRBJ2-5, with 8 bases identical to TRBD1. V trimming: 7 bases; J trimming: 9 bases; junction bases outside the gene matches: 10. Germline CDR1 SNHLY, CDR2 FYNNEI. The CDR3 covers 13 residues. This CDR3 reads CASNMGQAMSQYF. The CDR3 DNA reads TGTGCCAGCAATATGGGACAGGCTATGTCCCAGTACTTC.

This chain links TRBV6-5 with TRBJ2-3; 8 positions match TRBD2. The CDR3 is made up of 15 amino acids. Germline V gene sequence: CDR1 MNHEY, CDR2 SVGAGI. V was clipped by 8 bases and J by 4 bases; unmatched bases: 11. The DNA of the CDR3 is TGTGCCAGCCGCGGTGAGCGGGGGTCCCCAGATACGCAGTATTTT. This sequence encodes CASRGERGSPDTQYF.

This chain's CDR3 is CASSDQGLGTEAFF. The CDR3 bases are TGTGCCAGCAGTGATCAGGGGCTGGGCACTGAAGCTTTCTTT. The chain employs TRBV2 and TRBJ1-1; possible D gene TRBD1, 6 bases. The germline V and J ends were trimmed by 3 bases and 4 bases, with 12 bases remaining between them. This CDR3 is built from 14 residues. CDR1 is SNHLY and CDR2 is FYNNEI in the germline V gene.

The chain recombines TRBV5-1 with TRBJ2-3; 8 nucleotides align to TRBD2. Germline V lookup: CDR1 SGHRS, CDR2 YFSETQ. With V trimmed by 4 bases and J by 2 bases, 9 bases remained unmatched. The CDR3 spans 16 residues. The CDR3 DNA reads as TGCGCCAGCAGCCCCGGCGGCGGGAGGAACACAGATACGCAGTATTTT. This encodes CASSPGGGRNTDTQYF.

This sequence joins TRBV5-6 and TRBJ2-3; 9 bases match TRBD1. CDR1 is SGHDT and CDR2 is YYEEEE in the germline V gene. V shed 3 bases, J shed 2 bases, and the junction held 7 bases outside the gene matches. This CDR3 region has 16 residues. CDR3 DNA: TGTGCCAGCAGCTCCTCCGGGACAGGGTACACAGATACGCAGTATTTT. This translates into CASSSSGTGYTDTQYF.

V usage is TRBV27 and J usage is TRBJ2-1; maybe TRBD1 (6 bases). Germline V gene lookup returns CDR1 MNHEY and CDR2 SMNVEV (reference sequence). Trimming left V 3 bases short and J 0 bases short, with 15 bases between. This CDR3 has 17 amino acids. CDR3 DNA sequence: TGTGCCAGCAGTTTGGTGGGGGCCGTAAACTCCTACAATGAGCAGTTCTTC. This codes for CASSLVGAVNSYNEQFF.

This chain links TRBV9 with TRBJ2-3; 9 bases agree with TRBD2. Germline assignment: CDR1 SGDLS and CDR2 YYNGEE. Unmatched junction bases numbered 6, after V lost 4 bases and J lost 0 bases. This CDR3 contains 16 residues. This CDR3 is CASSPRTSDSTDTQYF. CDR3 nucleotides: TGTGCCAGCAGCCCCCGGACTAGCGATAGCACAGATACGCAGTATTTT.